These 4 T cell receptor beta chains originate from one sample sequenced in a study of blood T cell repertoires in COVID-19. Repertoires were generated with immunoSEQ multiplex PCR, while TCRdb's copy carries only in-frame clones and drops some. The table lists about 38,000 clones, around 90% of them singletons, with about 7% in the top ten. What was sequenced was peripheral blood. The source of these receptors is a human donor in a cohort sampled during active COVID-19.

The rearrangement joins TRBV10-3 to TRBJ1-1; no reliable D call. Germline values: CDR1 ENHRY, CDR2 SYGVKD. The V gene lost 2 bases and the J gene lost 6 bases, with 16 bases spanning the gap. The length of the CDR3 is 15 residues. This CDR3 reads CAISEGQVMVPEAFF. CDR3 DNA: TGTGCCATCAGTGAGGGTCAGGTTATGGTTCCTGAAGCTTTCTTT.

The chain recombines TRBV3-1 (or the pseudogene TRBV3-2) with TRBJ2-5; the match to TRBD2 covers 10 bases. The J segment lost 4 bases and the V segment lost 4 bases, leaving 12 bases of the junction unmatched. Germline V gene data show CDR1 as LGHDT and CDR2 as YNNKEL (reference sequence). This CDR3 region has 17 residues. The CDR3 sequence is CASSRGIAGGPTETQYF. Written as DNA, the CDR3 is TGTGCCAGCAGCCGCGGGATAGCGGGGGGTCCTACAGAGACCCAGTACTTC.

The J gene is TRBJ2-1, the V gene TRBV13; no reliable D call. Germline V gene sequence: CDR1 PRHDT, CDR2 FYEKMQ (reference sequence). Trimming shortened V by 4 bases and J by 0 bases, and 13 bases separated the two germline ends. The CDR3 contains 16 residues. CDR3 coding DNA: TGTGCCAGCAGCTCAGGCCTCCTAAGCTCCTACAATGAGCAGTTCTTC. This codes for CASSSGLLSSYNEQFF.

This clone appeared a single time. The V gene is TRBV7-2, the J gene TRBJ1-2; 10 bases map to TRBD1. The J segment lost 7 bases and the V segment lost 3 bases, leaving 8 bases of the junction unmatched. This CDR3 region has 15 residues. Germline CDR1 and CDR2: SGHTA and FQGNSA. The CDR3 DNA sequence: TGTGCCAGCAGCTTGGCGGGGGGGACAGGGGCTGGCTACACCTTC. Amino acids: CASSLAGGTGAGYTF.